Below, 8 T cell receptor beta chains from the same sample are listed, as sequenced in a study of shared clonotypes between healthy human individuals. TCRdb's table, derived via immunoSEQ multiplex PCR, lists solely in-frame clones and lacks some. The sample includes some 2.1 million clones, roughly 94% of them seen just once. The sequencing sample was made of naive CD4+ T cells sorted from blood. The subset was: CD45RA+ positively selected. These TCRs come from a man in his late teens or twenties in good health.

This clone was seen only once. The J gene is TRBJ2-7, the V gene TRBV4-1; 7 positions agree with TRBD1. The CDR3 totals 13 residues. Trimming took 4 bases from V and 4 from J; bases not matched to a gene: 4. Germline lookup yields CDR1 MGHRA and CDR2 YSYEKL. CDR3 sequence: CASSPLQGYEQYF. The DNA for the CDR3 is TGCGCCAGCAGCCCGTTACAGGGGTACGAGCAGTACTTC.

This rearrangement joins TRBV30 to TRBJ2-2; 10 bases agree with TRBD1. Germline CDR1 is GTSNPN and CDR2 is SVGIG (reference sequence). The CDR3 sequence is 11 residues long. V dropped 5 bases and J dropped 14; count of bases not matched to a gene: 5. The chain's CDR3 is CAWSGTGVLFF. The CDR3 DNA reads as TGTGCCTGGTCCGGGACAGGGGTCCTGTTTTTT.

The chain couples TRBV5-4 to TRBJ1-1; 10 bases match TRBD1. The CDR3 is 18 amino acids. J was trimmed by 1 base and V by 1 base; bases with no gene match: 10. The germline gives CDR1 SGHNT, CDR2 YYREEE (reference sequence). CDR3 nucleotides: TGTGCCAGCAGCTTGAAAGTGTGGGACAGGGGATCGAACACTGAAGCTTTCTTT. Translating it yields CASSLKVWDRGSNTEAFF. Full variable domain (outside the CDR3, taken from reference TRBV5-4 and TRBJ1-1): ETGVTQSPTHLIKTRGQQVTLRCSSQSGHNTVSWYQQALGQGPQFIFQYYREEENGRGNFPPRFSGLQFPNYSSELNVNALELDDSALYLCASSLKVWDRGSNTEAFFGQGTRLTVV.

This clone was detected only a few times. The chain is built from TRBV20-1 and TRBJ2-7, with D uncertain. Germline CDR1 is DFQATT and CDR2 is SNEGSKA (reference sequence). The CDR3 spans 10 residues. Trimming shortened V by 4 bases and J by 5 bases, and 6 bases separated the two germline ends. CDR3 DNA: TGCAGTGCTAAACGGGACGAGCAGTACTTC. It specifies CSAKRDEQYF.

CDR3 in amino acids: CSAVLGQPQHF. Written as DNA, the CDR3 is TGCAGTGCCGTCCTGGGACAGCCCCAGCATTTT. This chain connects TRBV20-1 to TRBJ1-5; D remains unclear. This CDR3 has 11 amino acids. Germline V gene lookup returns CDR1 DFQATT and CDR2 SNEGSKA (reference sequence). Trimming shortened V by 6 bases and J by 7 bases, and 10 bases separated the two germline ends.

This sequence joins TRBV6-6 and TRBJ1-5; maybe TRBD1 (5 bases). In germline, CDR1 is MNHNY, CDR2 SVGAGI (reference sequence). This CDR3 comprises 15 residues. Trimming took off 6 bases at V and 0 bases at J, with 12 bases between the two ends. The CDR3, as DNA: TGTGCCAGCAGACCTCAGGGACTTAGCAATCAGCCCCAGCATTTT. Encoded protein: CASRPQGLSNQPQHF.

The V gene is TRBV19, the J gene TRBJ2-5; 9 bases map to TRBD1. J was trimmed by 4 bases and V by 4 bases; bases with no gene match: 10. The CDR3 is 16 residues long. Looked up from germline, CDR1 is LNHDA and CDR2 is SQIVND (reference sequence). CDR3 protein: CASSTQGAQTRETQYF. CDR3 nucleotide sequence: TGTGCCAGTAGTACACAGGGGGCGCAGACAAGAGAGACCCAGTACTTC.

This clone was seen just once. The identical CDR3 is also encoded by other nucleotide sequences in the sample. This rearrangement joins TRBV9 to TRBJ2-7; 7 nucleotides align to TRBD1. The CDR3 is made up of 15 amino acids. With 0 bases clipped from V and 0 bases from J, the junction kept 3 bases outside the gene matches. Germline lookup yields CDR1 SGDLS and CDR2 YYNGEE. The CDR3 sequence: CASSVGDSLSYEQYF. The CDR3 DNA is TGTGCCAGCAGCGTAGGGGACAGCCTCTCCTACGAGCAGTACTTC.